Listed below are T cell receptor beta chains from one sample, sequenced in a study of cytomegalovirus exposure and HLA in healthy donors. Only in-frame clones appear in the TCRdb table, and some are missing; sequencing was by immunoSEQ multiplex PCR. The sample gives about 190,000 clones, about 80% of which show up once; 0.85% to 1.4% is in the top ten. Sequencing input: PBMCs. The source of these receptors is a middle-aged woman in good health and CMV-seronegative. Both conserved end residues are part of each CDR3. D genes are given only for firm matches. Clone size is not always given. Where it is, it says once, few, many or a class for expanded clones.

J gene: TRBJ2-5; V gene: TRBV19; CDR3 length: 14; D gene: NA; clone size: NA; CDR3 protein: CASSPGSVGETQYF; CDR3 DNA: TGTGCCAGTAGCCCCGGGTCCGTCGGGGAGACCCAGTACTTC
J gene: TRBJ2-3; V gene: TRBV5-1; CDR3 length: 17; D gene: TRBD2; clone size: few; CDR3 protein: CASSLGGLAGYTDTQYF; CDR3 DNA: TGCGCCAGCAGCTTGGGCGGGCTAGCGGGGTACACAGATACGCAGTATTTT
J gene: TRBJ2-1; V gene: TRBV19; CDR3 length: 13; D gene: TRBD2; clone size: once; CDR3 protein: CASRGTSAHEQFF; CDR3 DNA: TGTGCCAGTAGAGGGACTAGCGCGCATGAGCAGTTCTTC
J gene: TRBJ1-5; V gene: TRBV9; CDR3 length: 15; D gene: NA; clone size: NA; CDR3 protein: CASSVGQGLNQPQHF; CDR3 DNA: TGTGCCAGCAGCGTAGGGCAGGGTTTAAATCAGCCCCAGCATTTT
J gene: TRBJ2-1; V gene: TRBV19; CDR3 length: 18; D gene: TRBD2; clone size: NA; CDR3 protein: CASSIKTSGTTYYNEQFF; CDR3 DNA: TGTGCCAGTAGTATTAAGACTAGCGGGACGACTTACTACAATGAGCAGTTCTTC
J gene: TRBJ2-1; V gene: TRBV7-2; CDR3 length: 15; D gene: TRBD2; clone size: NA; CDR3 protein: CASRPVSGSSNEQFF; CDR3 DNA: TGTGCCAGCAGACCCGTCAGCGGGAGCTCAAATGAGCAGTTCTTC
J gene: TRBJ2-1; V gene: TRBV29-1; CDR3 length: 14; D gene: NA; clone size: NA; CDR3 protein: CSVRPGLYRGEQFF; CDR3 DNA: TGCAGCGTTCGACCCGGACTATATAGGGGCGAGCAGTTCTTC
J gene: TRBJ2-7; V gene: TRBV10-1; CDR3 length: 15; D gene: NA; clone size: NA; CDR3 protein: CASSESGGRVDEQYF; CDR3 DNA: TGCGCCAGCAGTGAGTCGGGGGGGCGCGTCGACGAGCAGTACTTC
J gene: TRBJ2-3; V gene: TRBV15; CDR3 length: 12; D gene: NA; clone size: NA; CDR3 protein: CATSSSTDTQYF; CDR3 DNA: TGTGCCACCAGCAGCAGTACGGATACGCAGTATTTT
J gene: TRBJ2-2; V gene: TRBV29-1; CDR3 length: 13; D gene: TRBD1; clone size: once; CDR3 protein: CSATGTGDGELFF; CDR3 DNA: TGCAGCGCGACCGGGACAGGGGACGGGGAGCTGTTTTTT
J gene: TRBJ2-3; V gene: TRBV19; CDR3 length: 15; D gene: TRBD1; clone size: NA; CDR3 protein: CASSLDRGGTDTQYF; CDR3 DNA: TGTGCCAGTAGTCTTGACAGGGGCGGCACAGATACGCAGTATTTT